This TCR beta chain derives from a study of CD8+ T cells in alopecia areata. As for the study in general: It was oral tofacitinib, at 5 to 10 mg twice daily, that treated patients received. Study observations and caveats: TCR sharing across patients was less clear than in mice, possibly HLA-related. Among the cells sequenced in scalp samples are also the resident alphabeta T cells of normal skin.

CDR3 length: 16 residues. With 4 bases clipped from V and 5 bases from J, the junction kept 11 bases outside the gene matches. Germline CDR1 is SQVTM and CDR2 is ANQGSEA. Following extraction, RNA underwent reverse transcription to cDNA, which served as the sequencing template. Clones were sequenced by immunoSEQ multiplex PCR, and TCRdb holds only the in-frame ones, with some missing. The repertoire holds 110,000 or so clones, with less than 45% as singletons. Concerning this clone: Its antigen remains unknown.

This clonotype was obtained from a human donor with alopecia areata. Sequencing input: CD4+ T cells sorted from blood. The chain links TRBV29-1 to TRBJ2-2; 9 bases line up with TRBD2. CDR3 sequence (DNA): TGCAGCGTTGTTTCACCAGCGGGAGGCCGTACCGGGGAGCTGTTTTTT. It encodes CSVVSPAGGRTGELFF.